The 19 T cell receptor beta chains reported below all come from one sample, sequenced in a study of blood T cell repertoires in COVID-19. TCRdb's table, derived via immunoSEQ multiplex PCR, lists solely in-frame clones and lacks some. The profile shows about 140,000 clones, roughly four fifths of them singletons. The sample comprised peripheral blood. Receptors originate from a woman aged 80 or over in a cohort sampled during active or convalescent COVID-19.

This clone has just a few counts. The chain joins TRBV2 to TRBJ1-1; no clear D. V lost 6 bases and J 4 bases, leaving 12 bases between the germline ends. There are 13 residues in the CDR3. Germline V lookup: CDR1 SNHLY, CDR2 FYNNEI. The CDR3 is CASRYVSGTEAFF. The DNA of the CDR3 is TGTGCCAGCAGGTATGTTAGCGGCACTGAAGCTTTCTTT.

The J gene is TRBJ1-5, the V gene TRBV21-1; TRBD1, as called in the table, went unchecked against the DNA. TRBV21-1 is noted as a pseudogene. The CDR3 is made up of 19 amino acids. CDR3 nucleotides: TGTGCCAGCAGCAGGGGGGAAAATCTGACAGGGCCCAGCAATCAGCCCCAGCATTTT. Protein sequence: CASSRGENLTGPSNQPQHF.

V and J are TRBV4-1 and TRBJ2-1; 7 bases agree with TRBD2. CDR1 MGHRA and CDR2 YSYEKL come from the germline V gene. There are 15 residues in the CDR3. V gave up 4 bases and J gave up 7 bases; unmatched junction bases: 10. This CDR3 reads CASSPGLGKGNEQFF. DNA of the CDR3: TGCGCCAGCAGCCCTGGACTAGGAAAGGGAAATGAGCAGTTCTTC.

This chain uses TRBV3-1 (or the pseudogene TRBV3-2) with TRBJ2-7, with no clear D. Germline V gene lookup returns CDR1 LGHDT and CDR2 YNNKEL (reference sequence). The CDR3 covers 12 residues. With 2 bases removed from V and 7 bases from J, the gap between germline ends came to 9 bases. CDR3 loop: CASSQISSEQYF. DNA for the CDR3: TGTGCCAGCAGCCAAATAAGCTCAGAGCAGTACTTC.

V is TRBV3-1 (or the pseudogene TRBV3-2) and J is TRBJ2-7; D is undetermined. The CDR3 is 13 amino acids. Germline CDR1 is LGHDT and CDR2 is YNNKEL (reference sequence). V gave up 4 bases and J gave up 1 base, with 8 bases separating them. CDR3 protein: CASSPLRSYEQYF. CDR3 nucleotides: TGTGCCAGCAGCCCCCTCAGGTCCTACGAGCAGTACTTC.

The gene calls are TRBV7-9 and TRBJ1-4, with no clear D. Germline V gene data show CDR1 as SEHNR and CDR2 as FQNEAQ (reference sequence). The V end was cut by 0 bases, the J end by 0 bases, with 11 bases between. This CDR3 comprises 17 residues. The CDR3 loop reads CASSLAARTATNEKLFF. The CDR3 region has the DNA TGTGCCAGCAGCTTAGCGGCCCGGACTGCAACTAATGAAAAACTGTTTTTT. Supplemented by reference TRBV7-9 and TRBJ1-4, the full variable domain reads DTGVSQNPRHKITKRGQNVTFRCDPISEHNRLYWYRQTLGQGPEFLTYFQNEAQLEKSRLLSDRFSAERPKGSFSTLEIQRTEQGDSAMYLCASSLAARTATNEKLFFGSGTQLSVL.

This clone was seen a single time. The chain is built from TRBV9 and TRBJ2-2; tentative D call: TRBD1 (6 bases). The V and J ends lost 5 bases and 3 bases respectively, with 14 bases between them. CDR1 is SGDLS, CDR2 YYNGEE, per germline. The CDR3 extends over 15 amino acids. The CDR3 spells CASREGHTHTGELFF. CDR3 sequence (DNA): TGTGCCAGCAGAGAGGGACACACCCACACCGGGGAGCTGTTTTTT.

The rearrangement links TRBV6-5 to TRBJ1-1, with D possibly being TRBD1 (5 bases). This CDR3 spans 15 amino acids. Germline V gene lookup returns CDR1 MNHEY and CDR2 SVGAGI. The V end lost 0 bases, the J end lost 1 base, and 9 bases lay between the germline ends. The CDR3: CASSYSNRRNTEAFF. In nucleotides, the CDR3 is TGTGCCAGCAGTTACTCGAACAGGCGGAACACTGAAGCTTTCTTT.

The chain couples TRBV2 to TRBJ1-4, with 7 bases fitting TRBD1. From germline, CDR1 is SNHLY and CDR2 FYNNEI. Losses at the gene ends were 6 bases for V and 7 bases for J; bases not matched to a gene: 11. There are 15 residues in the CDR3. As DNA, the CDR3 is TGTGCCAGCAGCGCGGCAAGGGCAGGGGGTGAAAAACTGTTTTTT. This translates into CASSAARAGGEKLFF.

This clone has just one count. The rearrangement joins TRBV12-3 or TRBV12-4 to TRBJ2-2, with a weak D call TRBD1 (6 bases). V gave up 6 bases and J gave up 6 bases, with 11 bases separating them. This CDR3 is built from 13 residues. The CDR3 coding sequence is TGTGCCAGCAGATCGACAGGCGCCGGGGAGCTGTTTTTT. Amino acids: CASRSTGAGELFF.

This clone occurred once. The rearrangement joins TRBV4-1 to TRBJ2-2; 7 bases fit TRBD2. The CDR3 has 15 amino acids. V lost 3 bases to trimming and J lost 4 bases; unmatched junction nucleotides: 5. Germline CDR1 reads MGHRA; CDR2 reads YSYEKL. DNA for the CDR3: TGCGCCAGCAGCCAGGCAGAGCGGGGCACCGGGGAGCTGTTTTTT. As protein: CASSQAERGTGELFF.

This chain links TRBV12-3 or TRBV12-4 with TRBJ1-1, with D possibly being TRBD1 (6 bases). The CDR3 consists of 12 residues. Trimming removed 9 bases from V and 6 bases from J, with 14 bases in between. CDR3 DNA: TGTGCCAGTGGGGGCGGGCTGGCTGAAGCTTTCTTT. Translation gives CASGGGLAEAFF.

CDR3 in DNA: TGTGCCAGCCTCCCCTTCGAGGGAACTGAAGCTTTCTTT. This encodes CASLPFEGTEAFF. The chain uses TRBV2 and TRBJ1-1; D remains ambiguous. In germline, CDR1 is SNHLY, CDR2 FYNNEI. Trimming cost V 8 bases and J 5 bases, with 15 bases left between them. The length of the CDR3 is 13 residues. Full variable domain (remainder filled in from reference TRBV2 and TRBJ1-1): EPEVTQTPSHQVTQMGQEVILRCVPISNHLYFYWYRQILGQKVEFLVSFYNNEISEKSEIFDDQFSVERPDGSNFTLKIRSTKLEDSAMYFCASLPFEGTEAFFGQGTRLTVV.

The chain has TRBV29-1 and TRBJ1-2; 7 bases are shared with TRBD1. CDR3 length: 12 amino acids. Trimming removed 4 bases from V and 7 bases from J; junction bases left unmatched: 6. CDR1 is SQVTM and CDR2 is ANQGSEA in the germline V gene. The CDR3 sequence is CSVGTGLVGYTF. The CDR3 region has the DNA TGCAGCGTTGGGACAGGCTTAGTTGGCTACACCTTC.

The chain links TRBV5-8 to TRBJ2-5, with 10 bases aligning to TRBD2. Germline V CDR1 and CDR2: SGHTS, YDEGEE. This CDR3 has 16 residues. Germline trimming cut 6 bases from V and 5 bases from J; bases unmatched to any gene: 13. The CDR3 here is CASTPGRASGGETQYF. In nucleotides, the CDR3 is TGTGCCAGCACCCCGGGGCGGGCTAGCGGGGGTGAGACCCAGTACTTC.

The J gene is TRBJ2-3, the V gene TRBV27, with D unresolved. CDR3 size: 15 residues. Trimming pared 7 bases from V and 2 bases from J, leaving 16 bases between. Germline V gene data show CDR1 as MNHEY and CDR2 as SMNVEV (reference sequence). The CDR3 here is CASNPGPVTTDTQYF. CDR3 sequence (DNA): TGTGCCAGCAACCCTGGGCCAGTTACCACAGATACGCAGTATTTT.

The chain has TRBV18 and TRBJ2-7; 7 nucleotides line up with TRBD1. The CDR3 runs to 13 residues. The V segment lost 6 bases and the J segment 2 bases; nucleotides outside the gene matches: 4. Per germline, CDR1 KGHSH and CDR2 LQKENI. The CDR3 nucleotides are TGTGCCAGCTCCCCGGGACAGACCTACGAGCAGTACGTC. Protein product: CASSPGQTYEQYV.

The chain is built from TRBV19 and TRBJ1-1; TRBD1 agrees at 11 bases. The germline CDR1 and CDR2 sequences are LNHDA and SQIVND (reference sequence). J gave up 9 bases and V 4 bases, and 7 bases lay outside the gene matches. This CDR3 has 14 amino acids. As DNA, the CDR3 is TGTGCCAGTAGTAGCCGGGACAGGGGGAGAAAAGCTTTCTTT. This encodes CASSSRDRGRKAFF.

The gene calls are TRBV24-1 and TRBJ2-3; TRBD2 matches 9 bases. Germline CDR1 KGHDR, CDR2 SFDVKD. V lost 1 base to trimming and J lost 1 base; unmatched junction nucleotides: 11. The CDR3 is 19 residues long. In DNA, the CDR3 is TGTGCCACCAGTGATTTAGGGGGAACTAGCGGGTCTGGCACAGATACGCAGTATTTT. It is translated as CATSDLGGTSGSGTDTQYF.